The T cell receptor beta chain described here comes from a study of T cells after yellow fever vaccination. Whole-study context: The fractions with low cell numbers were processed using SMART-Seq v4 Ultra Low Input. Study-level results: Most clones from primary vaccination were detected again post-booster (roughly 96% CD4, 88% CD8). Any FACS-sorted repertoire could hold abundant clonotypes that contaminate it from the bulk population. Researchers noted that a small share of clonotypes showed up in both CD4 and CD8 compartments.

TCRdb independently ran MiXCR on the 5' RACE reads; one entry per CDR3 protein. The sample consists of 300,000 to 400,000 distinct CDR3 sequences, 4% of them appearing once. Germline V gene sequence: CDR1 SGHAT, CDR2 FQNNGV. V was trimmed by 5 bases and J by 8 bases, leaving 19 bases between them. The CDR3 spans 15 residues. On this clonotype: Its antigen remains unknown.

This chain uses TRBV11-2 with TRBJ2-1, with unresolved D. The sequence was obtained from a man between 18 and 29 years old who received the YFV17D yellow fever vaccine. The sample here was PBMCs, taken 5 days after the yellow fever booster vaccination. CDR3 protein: CASSPEARPDYEQFF. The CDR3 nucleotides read TGTGCCAGCAGCCCCGAGGCAAGGCCAGACTATGAGCAGTTCTTC.